Reported below is one T cell receptor (beta chain). Its specificity is not known. The sample is drawn from a study of beta chain features in type 1 diabetes. For the study at large: Patient and healthy donor groups were alike in age, gender and cell yields. Study-wide results and caveats: In all four CD4+ subsets, TCRB CDR3 length was significantly, moderately reduced in type 1 diabetes. Shorter templates might be favored by PCR, and equally so in patients and in controls.

What was sequenced were expressed TCRB transcripts, since all of the isolated RNA had been reverse transcribed. Naive, central memory and regulatory T cell samples averaged approximately 3.6 million immunoSEQ reads each. Produced via immunoSEQ multiplex PCR; TCRdb's table is partial and in-frame only. The table includes around 150,000 clones, 8% to 8.5% detected once. Germline loops: CDR1 MNHEY, CDR2 SVGAGI. The CDR3 extends over 15 amino acids. V was shortened by 6 bases and J by 4 bases, with 18 bases between the two germline ends. Central memory, naive, regulatory and stem cell-like memory CD4+ cells were sorted by CD45RO/CCR7/CD25/CD127/CD95/CD27.

Sequencing was performed on central memory CD4+ T cells from blood. The receptor was isolated from a woman aged 18 to 35 with type 1 diabetes. V is TRBV6-5 and J is TRBJ1-2, with D possibly TRBD1 on 5 matching bases. DNA of the CDR3: TGTGCCAGCAGGGAAAGGACACTTTCTCTCTATGGCTACACCTTC. As protein: CASRERTLSLYGYTF.